These T cell receptor beta chains were read from a single sample in a study of patients and donors after allogeneic stem cell transplantation. TCRdb recomputed calls from the RT-PCR reads with MiXCR, one row per CDR3 protein. The sample carries 800,000 to 1,000,000 distinct CDR3 sequences, more than 15% recorded once. The sequenced sample was blood, either unsorted or a sorted T cell fraction (not recorded which). The source is a human donor who was either an allogeneic HSCT recipient or a stem cell or donor lymphocyte infusion donor (not recorded which). It is not recorded whose cells these are; they may come from a transplant donor. Both conserved end residues are part of each CDR3. The order of the fields is clone size, D gene, J gene, V gene, CDR3 protein, CDR3 DNA. The D gene is left open where the match is weak. Clone size is not always given. Where it is, it says once, few, many or a class for expanded clones.

abundance: .; d_gene: .; j_gene: TRBJ2-5; v_gene: TRBV6-1; CDR3aa: CASTVRGLGTQYF; CDR3nt: TGTGCCAGCACCGTTAGGGGTTTAGGGACCCAGTACTTC
abundance: .; d_gene: .; j_gene: TRBJ2-5; v_gene: TRBV11-1; CDR3aa: CASSLDGGGRGAGKYQETQYF; CDR3nt: TGTGCCAGCAGCTTAGATGGTGGCGGAAGGGGGGCCGGGAAATACCAAGAGACCCAGTACTTC
abundance: few; d_gene: TRBD2; j_gene: TRBJ2-7; v_gene: TRBV12-3/TRBV12-4; CDR3aa: CASSFGREASSYEQYF; CDR3nt: TGTGCCAGCAGTTTCGGGCGGGAGGCCTCCTCCTACGAGCAGTACTTC
abundance: .; d_gene: .; j_gene: TRBJ1-5; v_gene: TRBV6-4; CDR3aa: CASSDPPTTLNQPQHF; CDR3nt: TGTGCCAGCAGTGACCCACCGACCACCCTGAATCAGCCCCAGCATTTT
abundance: .; d_gene: .; j_gene: TRBJ2-3; v_gene: TRBV11-2; CDR3aa: CASSFWGHTDTQYF; CDR3nt: TGTGCCAGCAGCTTTTGGGGGCACACAGATACGCAGTATTTT
abundance: .; d_gene: .; j_gene: TRBJ2-3; v_gene: TRBV15; CDR3aa: CATSSVDFDTQYF; CDR3nt: TGTGCCACCAGCAGTGTCGACTTCGATACGCAGTATTTT
abundance: few; d_gene: TRBD1; j_gene: TRBJ1-1; v_gene: TRBV18; CDR3aa: CASSAQGMNTEAFF; CDR3nt: TGTGCCAGCTCAGCACAGGGGATGAACACTGAAGCTTTCTTT
abundance: few; d_gene: .; j_gene: TRBJ2-5; v_gene: TRBV20-1; CDR3aa: CSARVGGVETQYF; CDR3nt: TGCAGTGCTAGAGTGGGGGGAGTGGAGACCCAGTACTTC
abundance: .; d_gene: TRBD1; j_gene: TRBJ1-1; v_gene: TRBV6-1; CDR3aa: CASSRPGGVRNTEAFF; CDR3nt: TGTGCCAGCAGTCGTCCAGGGGGCGTTCGGAACACTGAAGCTTTCTTT
abundance: few; d_gene: .; j_gene: TRBJ2-3; v_gene: TRBV20-1; CDR3aa: CSARVTPAFRSADTQYF; CDR3nt: TGCAGTGCTAGAGTAACCCCGGCGTTCCGAAGCGCAGATACGCAGTATTTT
abundance: .; d_gene: TRBD1; j_gene: TRBJ1-1; v_gene: TRBV7-9; CDR3aa: CASSLEGQAQRAFF; CDR3nt: TGTGCCAGCAGCCTTGAGGGACAGGCCCAGCGAGCTTTCTTT
abundance: .; d_gene: TRBD1; j_gene: TRBJ1-3; v_gene: TRBV12-3/TRBV12-4; CDR3aa: CASSPRGRFGNTIYF; CDR3nt: TGTGCCAGCAGCCCCAGGGGGCGGTTTGGAAACACCATATATTTT
abundance: many; d_gene: .; j_gene: TRBJ2-7; v_gene: TRBV29-1; CDR3aa: CSATPGHNYEQYF; CDR3nt: TGCAGCGCTACACCGGGACATAACTACGAGCAGTACTTC
abundance: .; d_gene: .; j_gene: TRBJ2-3; v_gene: TRBV6-1; CDR3aa: CASSPPSHVTQYF; CDR3nt: TGTGCCAGCAGTCCCCCCTCCCACGTTACGCAGTATTTT
abundance: .; d_gene: .; j_gene: TRBJ2-3; v_gene: TRBV9; CDR3aa: CASSEQPDTQYF; CDR3nt: TGTGCCAGCAGCGAACAGCCAGATACGCAGTATTTT
abundance: few; d_gene: .; j_gene: TRBJ2-7; v_gene: TRBV2; CDR3aa: CASSVRVVGEQYF; CDR3nt: TGTGCCAGCAGTGTGAGGGTAGTAGGCGAGCAGTACTTC
abundance: .; d_gene: .; j_gene: TRBJ2-7; v_gene: TRBV12-3/TRBV12-4; CDR3aa: CASSFQTSSYEQYF; CDR3nt: TGTGCCAGCAGCTTCCAGACTAGCTCCTACGAGCAGTACTTC
abundance: .; d_gene: .; j_gene: TRBJ2-2; v_gene: TRBV9; CDR3aa: CASSTRTGENTGELFF; CDR3nt: TGTGCCAGCAGCACAAGGACTGGGGAGAACACCGGGGAGCTGTTTTTT
abundance: .; d_gene: .; j_gene: TRBJ2-7; v_gene: TRBV20-1; CDR3aa: CSARDRTGVYEQYF; CDR3nt: TGCAGTGCTAGAGATCGAACGGGAGTTTACGAGCAGTACTTC
abundance: few; d_gene: .; j_gene: TRBJ1-5; v_gene: TRBV3-1; CDR3aa: CASSQVPVSNQPQHF; CDR3nt: TGTGCCAGCAGCCAAGTTCCCGTCAGCAATCAGCCCCAGCATTTT
abundance: .; d_gene: .; j_gene: TRBJ2-5; v_gene: TRBV3-1; CDR3aa: CASSRGVVGGETQYF; CDR3nt: TGTGCCAGCAGCCGTGGGGTAGTAGGAGGAGAGACCCAGTACTTC
abundance: once; d_gene: .; j_gene: TRBJ2-1; v_gene: TRBV11-3; CDR3aa: CASSIPRADEQFF; CDR3nt: TGTGCCAGCAGCATCCCCCGGGCGGATGAGCAGTTCTTC
abundance: few; d_gene: .; j_gene: TRBJ2-5; v_gene: TRBV3-1; CDR3aa: CASSRLEGEETQYF; CDR3nt: TGTGCCAGCAGCCGCCTAGAGGGGGAAGAGACCCAGTACTTC
abundance: few; d_gene: .; j_gene: TRBJ2-3; v_gene: TRBV12-3/TRBV12-4; CDR3aa: CASSLSVGSGTDTQYF; CDR3nt: TGTGCCAGCAGTTTAAGTGTGGGAAGCGGCACAGATACGCAGTATTTT
abundance: few; d_gene: .; j_gene: TRBJ1-1; v_gene: TRBV6-5; CDR3aa: CASSYSSRAEAFF; CDR3nt: TGTGCCAGCAGTTACTCGAGCAGAGCTGAAGCTTTCTTT
abundance: few; d_gene: .; j_gene: TRBJ1-4; v_gene: TRBV20-1; CDR3aa: CSASGGLLPTNEKLFF; CDR3nt: TGCAGTGCTAGCGGGGGGCTTCTACCGACGAATGAAAAACTGTTTTTT
abundance: many; d_gene: .; j_gene: TRBJ2-2; v_gene: TRBV25-1; CDR3aa: CASSAVGELFF; CDR3nt: TGTGCCAGCAGTGCGGTCGGGGAGCTGTTTTTT
abundance: few; d_gene: TRBD1; j_gene: TRBJ1-2; v_gene: TRBV5-6; CDR3aa: CASSFVTGSSYGYTF; CDR3nt: TGTGCCAGCAGCTTCGTGACAGGGAGTTCCTATGGCTACACCTTC
abundance: few; d_gene: .; j_gene: TRBJ1-4; v_gene: TRBV12-3/TRBV12-4; CDR3aa: CARTSETGPYEKLFF; CDR3nt: TGTGCCAGGACCAGTGAGACAGGCCCATATGAAAAACTGTTTTTT
abundance: few; d_gene: TRBD2; j_gene: TRBJ2-7; v_gene: TRBV10-3; CDR3aa: CAISDSASGRGQYF; CDR3nt: TGTGCCATCAGTGATTCTGCTAGCGGGAGAGGGCAGTACTTC
abundance: few; d_gene: TRBD1; j_gene: TRBJ1-2; v_gene: TRBV24-1; CDR3aa: CATSDPPTGGNGYTF; CDR3nt: TGTGCCACCAGTGATCCCCCGACAGGGGGCAATGGCTACACCTTC
abundance: .; d_gene: .; j_gene: TRBJ2-3; v_gene: TRBV5-4; CDR3aa: CASRLDPSTDTQYF; CDR3nt: TGTGCCAGCAGACTAGATCCTAGCACAGATACGCAGTATTTT
abundance: .; d_gene: .; j_gene: TRBJ2-7; v_gene: TRBV6-1; CDR3aa: CASSKEPRPSYEQYF; CDR3nt: TGTGCCAGCAGTAAGGAACCCCGACCCTCCTACGAGCAGTACTTC
abundance: .; d_gene: TRBD1; j_gene: TRBJ2-2; v_gene: TRBV20-1; CDR3aa: CSARTGQANKAGELFF; CDR3nt: TGCAGTGCTAGGACCGGACAGGCCAATAAGGCCGGGGAGCTGTTTTTT
abundance: .; d_gene: .; j_gene: TRBJ1-4; v_gene: TRBV7-8; CDR3aa: CASSRDTGGGEKLFF; CDR3nt: TGTGCCAGCAGTCGTGACACGGGCGGAGGTGAAAAACTGTTTTTT
abundance: few; d_gene: .; j_gene: TRBJ2-5; v_gene: TRBV18; CDR3aa: CASSPPSRQETQYF; CDR3nt: TGTGCCAGCTCACCACCCTCAAGACAAGAGACCCAGTACTTC
abundance: few; d_gene: .; j_gene: TRBJ1-1; v_gene: TRBV29-1; CDR3aa: CSVEWQPNTEAFF; CDR3nt: TGCAGCGTTGAATGGCAGCCGAACACTGAAGCTTTCTTT
abundance: few; d_gene: TRBD1; j_gene: TRBJ2-1; v_gene: TRBV5-1; CDR3aa: CASSTSGTGGEAKFF; CDR3nt: TGCGCCAGCAGCACATCCGGGACAGGGGGTGAAGCAAAGTTCTTC
abundance: .; d_gene: .; j_gene: TRBJ1-2; v_gene: TRBV20-1; CDR3aa: CSASKMDVGYTF; CDR3nt: TGCAGTGCTAGTAAAATGGACGTGGGCTACACCTTC
abundance: .; d_gene: TRBD2; j_gene: TRBJ2-1; v_gene: TRBV7-3; CDR3aa: CASSVSLARNEQFF; CDR3nt: TGTGCCAGCAGCGTATCACTAGCGAGGAATGAGCAGTTCTTC
abundance: .; d_gene: .; j_gene: TRBJ1-4; v_gene: TRBV5-1; CDR3aa: CASSLGPGMGEKLFF; CDR3nt: TGCGCCAGCAGCTTGGGCCCGGGCATGGGTGAAAAACTGTTTTTT
abundance: .; d_gene: TRBD1; j_gene: TRBJ1-5; v_gene: TRBV5-1; CDR3aa: CASSPGQGAGQPQHF; CDR3nt: TGCGCCAGCAGCCCGGGACAGGGGGCTGGACAGCCCCAGCATTTT
abundance: .; d_gene: .; j_gene: TRBJ1-2; v_gene: TRBV12-3/TRBV12-4; CDR3aa: CASSFYTGYGYTF; CDR3nt: TGTGCCAGCAGTTTCTATACGGGGTATGGCTACACCTTC
abundance: .; d_gene: .; j_gene: TRBJ2-3; v_gene: TRBV29-1; CDR3aa: CSALTSSTDTQYF; CDR3nt: TGCAGCGCCTTGACTTCTAGCACAGATACGCAGTATTTT
abundance: few; d_gene: .; j_gene: TRBJ2-6; v_gene: TRBV12-3/TRBV12-4; CDR3aa: CASTSGVSGANVLTF; CDR3nt: TGTGCCAGCACCTCAGGGGTCTCTGGGGCCAACGTCCTGACTTTC
abundance: .; d_gene: .; j_gene: TRBJ2-7; v_gene: TRBV20-1; CDR3aa: CSARDHGRPPYEQYF; CDR3nt: TGCAGTGCTAGAGATCACGGCAGGCCGCCCTACGAGCAGTACTTC
abundance: .; d_gene: .; j_gene: TRBJ2-5; v_gene: TRBV21-1; CDR3aa: CASSKQGQKFQETQYF; CDR3nt: TGTGCCAGCAGCAAACAGGGGCAAAAATTTCAAGAGACCCAGTACTTC
abundance: .; d_gene: .; j_gene: TRBJ1-5; v_gene: TRBV30; CDR3aa: CAWSPTGPWVDQPQHF; CDR3nt: TGTGCCTGGAGTCCCACCGGGCCCTGGGTAGATCAGCCCCAGCATTTT
abundance: .; d_gene: .; j_gene: TRBJ2-3; v_gene: TRBV14; CDR3aa: CASSQDLRSTDTQYF; CDR3nt: TGTGCCAGCAGCCAAGATCTTCGAAGCACAGATACGCAGTATTTT
abundance: many; d_gene: TRBD1; j_gene: TRBJ2-6; v_gene: TRBV12-3/TRBV12-4; CDR3aa: CASSSPGQALLANVLTF; CDR3nt: TGTGCCAGCAGTTCGCCTGGACAGGCCCTTCTGGCCAACGTCCTGACTTTC
abundance: .; d_gene: .; j_gene: TRBJ1-1; v_gene: TRBV7-6; CDR3aa: CASSLLQDTEAFF; CDR3nt: TGTGCCAGCAGCTTATTACAGGACACTGAAGCTTTCTTT
abundance: .; d_gene: TRBD1; j_gene: TRBJ1-4; v_gene: TRBV5-4; CDR3aa: CASSLTGVEEKLFF; CDR3nt: TGTGCCAGCAGCTTGACAGGGGTAGAGGAAAAACTGTTTTTT
abundance: .; d_gene: TRBD1; j_gene: TRBJ1-3; v_gene: TRBV6-1; CDR3aa: CASRLDRMTGNTIYF; CDR3nt: TGTGCCAGCAGATTGGACAGGATGACTGGAAACACCATATATTTT
abundance: .; d_gene: .; j_gene: TRBJ2-1; v_gene: TRBV24-1; CDR3aa: CATSDLRGVDNEQFF; CDR3nt: TGTGCCACCAGTGATCTCAGGGGTGTAGACAATGAGCAGTTCTTC